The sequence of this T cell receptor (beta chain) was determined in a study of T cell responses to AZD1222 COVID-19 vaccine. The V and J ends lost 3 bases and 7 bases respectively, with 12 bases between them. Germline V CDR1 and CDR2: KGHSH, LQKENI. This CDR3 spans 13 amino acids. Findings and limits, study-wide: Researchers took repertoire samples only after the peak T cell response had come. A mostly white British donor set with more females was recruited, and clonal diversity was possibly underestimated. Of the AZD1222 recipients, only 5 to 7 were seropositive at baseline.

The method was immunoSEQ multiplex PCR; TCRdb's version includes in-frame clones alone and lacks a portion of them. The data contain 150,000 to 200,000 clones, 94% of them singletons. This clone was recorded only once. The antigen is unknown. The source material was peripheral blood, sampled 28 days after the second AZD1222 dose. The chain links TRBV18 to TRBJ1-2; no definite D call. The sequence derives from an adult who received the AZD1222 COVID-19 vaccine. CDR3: CASSPTQTAGYTF. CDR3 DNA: TGTGCCAGCTCACCGACCCAGACGGCTGGCTACACCTTC. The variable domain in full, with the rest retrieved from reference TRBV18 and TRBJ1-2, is NAGVMQNPRHLVRRRGQEARLRCSPMKGHSHVYWYRQLPEEGLKFMVYLQKENIIDESGMPKERFSAEFPKEGPSILRIQQVVRGDSAAYFCASSPTQTAGYTFGSGTRLTVV.